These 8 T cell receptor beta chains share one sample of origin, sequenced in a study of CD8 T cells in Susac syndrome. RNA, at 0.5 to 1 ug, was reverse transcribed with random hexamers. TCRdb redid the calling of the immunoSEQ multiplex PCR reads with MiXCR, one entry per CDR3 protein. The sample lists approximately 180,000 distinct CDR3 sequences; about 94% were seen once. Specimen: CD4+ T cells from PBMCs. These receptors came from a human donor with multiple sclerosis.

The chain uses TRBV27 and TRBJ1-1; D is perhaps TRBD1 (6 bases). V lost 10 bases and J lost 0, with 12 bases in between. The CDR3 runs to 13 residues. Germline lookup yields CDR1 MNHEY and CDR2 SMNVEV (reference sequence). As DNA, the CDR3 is TGTGCCACAGGGGCGACGATGAACACTGAAGCTTTCTTT. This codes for CATGATMNTEAFF.

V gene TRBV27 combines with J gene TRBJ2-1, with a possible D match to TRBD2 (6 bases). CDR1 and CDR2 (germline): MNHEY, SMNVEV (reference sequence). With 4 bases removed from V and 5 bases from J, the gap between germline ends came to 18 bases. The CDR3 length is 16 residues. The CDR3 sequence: CASSSPRTIVDNEQFF. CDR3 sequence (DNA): TGTGCCAGCAGTTCGCCACGGACTATTGTTGACAATGAGCAGTTCTTC.

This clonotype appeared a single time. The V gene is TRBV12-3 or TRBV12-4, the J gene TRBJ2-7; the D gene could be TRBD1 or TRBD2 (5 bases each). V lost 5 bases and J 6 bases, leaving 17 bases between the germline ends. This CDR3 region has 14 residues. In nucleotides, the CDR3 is TGTGCCAGCAGTCCCGGGACCAAACCTTCCGAGCAGTACTTC. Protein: CASSPGTKPSEQYF.

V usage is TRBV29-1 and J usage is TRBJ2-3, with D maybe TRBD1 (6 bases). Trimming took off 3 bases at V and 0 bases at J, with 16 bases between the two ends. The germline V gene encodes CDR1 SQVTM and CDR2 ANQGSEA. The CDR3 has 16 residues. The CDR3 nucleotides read TGCAGCGTTGAGGGGATACCGGGACACAGCACAGATACGCAGTATTTT. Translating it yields CSVEGIPGHSTDTQYF.

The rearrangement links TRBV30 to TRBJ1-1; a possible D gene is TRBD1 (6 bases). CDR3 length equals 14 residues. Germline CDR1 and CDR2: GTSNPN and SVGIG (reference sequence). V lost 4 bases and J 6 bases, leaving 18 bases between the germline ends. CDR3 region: CAWKSFEGGAEAFF. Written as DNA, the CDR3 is TGTGCCTGGAAGAGTTTTGAGGGGGGAGCTGAAGCTTTCTTT.

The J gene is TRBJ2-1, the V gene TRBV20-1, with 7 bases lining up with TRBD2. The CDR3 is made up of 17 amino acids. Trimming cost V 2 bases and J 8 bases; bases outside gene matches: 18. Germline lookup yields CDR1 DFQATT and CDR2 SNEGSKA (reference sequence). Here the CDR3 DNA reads TGCAGTGCTAGACCAAGCTTCTGGGCTAGCGGTCTCTATGAGCAGTTCTTC. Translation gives CSARPSFWASGLYEQFF.

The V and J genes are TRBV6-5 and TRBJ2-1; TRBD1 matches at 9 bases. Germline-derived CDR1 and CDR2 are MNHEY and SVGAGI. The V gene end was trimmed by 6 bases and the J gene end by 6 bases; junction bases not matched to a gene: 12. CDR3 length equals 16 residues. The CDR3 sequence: CASRLERTGAVNEQFF. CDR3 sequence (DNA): TGTGCCAGCAGATTAGAGAGGACAGGGGCCGTCAATGAGCAGTTCTTC.

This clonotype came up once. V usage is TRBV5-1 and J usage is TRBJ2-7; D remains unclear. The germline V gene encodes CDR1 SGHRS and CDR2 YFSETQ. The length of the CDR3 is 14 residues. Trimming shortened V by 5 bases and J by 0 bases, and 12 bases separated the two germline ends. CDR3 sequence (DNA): TGCGCCAGCAGGCCCATTGTGAGCTCCTACGAGCAGTACTTC. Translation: CASRPIVSSYEQYF. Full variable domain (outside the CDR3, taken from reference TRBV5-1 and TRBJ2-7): KAGVTQTPRYLIKTRGQQVTLSCSPISGHRSVSWYQQTPGQGLQFLFEYFSETQRNKGNFPGRFSGRQFSNSRSEMNVSTLELGDSALYLCASRPIVSSYEQYFGPGTRLTVT.